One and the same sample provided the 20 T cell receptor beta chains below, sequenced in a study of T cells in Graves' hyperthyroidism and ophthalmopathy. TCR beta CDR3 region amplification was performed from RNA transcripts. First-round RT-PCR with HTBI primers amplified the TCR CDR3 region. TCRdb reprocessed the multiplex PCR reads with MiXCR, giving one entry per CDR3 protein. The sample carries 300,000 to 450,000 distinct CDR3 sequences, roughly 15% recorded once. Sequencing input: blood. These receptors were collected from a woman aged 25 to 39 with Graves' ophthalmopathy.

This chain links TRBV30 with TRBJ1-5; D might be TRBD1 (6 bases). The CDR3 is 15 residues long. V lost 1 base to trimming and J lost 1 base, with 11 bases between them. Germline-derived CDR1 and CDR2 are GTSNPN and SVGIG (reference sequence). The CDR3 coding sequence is TGTGCCTGGAGTGGGGGTCAGGGGAGCAATCAGCCCCAGCATTTT. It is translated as CAWSGGQGSNQPQHF.

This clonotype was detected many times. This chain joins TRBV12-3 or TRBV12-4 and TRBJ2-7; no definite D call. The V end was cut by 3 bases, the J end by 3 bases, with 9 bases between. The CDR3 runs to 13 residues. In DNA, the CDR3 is TGTGCCAGCAGTTTCATGGTCGGCTACGAGCAGTACTTC. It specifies CASSFMVGYEQYF.

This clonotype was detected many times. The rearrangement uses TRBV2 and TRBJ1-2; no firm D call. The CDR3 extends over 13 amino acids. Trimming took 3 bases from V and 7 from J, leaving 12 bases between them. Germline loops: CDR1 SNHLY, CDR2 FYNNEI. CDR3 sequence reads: CASSEDGVAGYTF. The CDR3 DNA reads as TGTGCCAGCAGTGAGGACGGCGTAGCTGGCTACACCTTC.

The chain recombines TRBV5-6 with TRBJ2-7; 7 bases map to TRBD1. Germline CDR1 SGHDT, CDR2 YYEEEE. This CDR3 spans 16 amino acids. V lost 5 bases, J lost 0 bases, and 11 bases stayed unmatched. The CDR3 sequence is CASRDSGTAPSYEQYF. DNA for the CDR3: TGTGCCAGCAGGGACTCCGGGACAGCGCCCTCCTACGAGCAGTACTTC.

The CDR3: CASSNGLAGGEQFF. DNA for the CDR3: TGTGCCAGCAGTAACGGACTAGCGGGGGGTGAGCAGTTCTTC. The rearrangement uses TRBV6-4 and TRBJ2-1; 14 nucleotides align to TRBD2. J lost 9 bases, V lost 5 bases, and 3 bases had no gene match. Germline CDR1 is MRHNA and CDR2 is SNTAGT. The CDR3 has 14 residues.

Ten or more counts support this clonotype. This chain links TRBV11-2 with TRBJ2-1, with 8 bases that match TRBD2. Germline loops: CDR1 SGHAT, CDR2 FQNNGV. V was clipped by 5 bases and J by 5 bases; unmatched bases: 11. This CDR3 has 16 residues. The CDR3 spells CASSVISGVNNNEQFF. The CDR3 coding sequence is TGTGCCAGCAGCGTTATTAGCGGGGTCAACAACAATGAGCAGTTCTTC.

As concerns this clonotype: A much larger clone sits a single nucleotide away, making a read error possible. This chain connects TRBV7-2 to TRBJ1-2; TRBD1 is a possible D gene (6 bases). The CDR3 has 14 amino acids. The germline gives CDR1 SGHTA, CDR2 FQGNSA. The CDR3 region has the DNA TGTGCCAGCAGCTTTGGGACACTGCAGTATGACTACACCTTC. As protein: CASSFGTLQYDYTF.

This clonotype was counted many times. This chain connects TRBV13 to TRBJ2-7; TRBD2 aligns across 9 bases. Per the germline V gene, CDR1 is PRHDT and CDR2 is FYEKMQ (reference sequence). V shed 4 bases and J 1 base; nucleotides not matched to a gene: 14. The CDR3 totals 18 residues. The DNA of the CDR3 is TGTGCCAGCAGCTCAATGGGGGTGGGAGCGGGGGGTTCCTACGAGCAGTACTTC. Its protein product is CASSSMGVGAGGSYEQYF.

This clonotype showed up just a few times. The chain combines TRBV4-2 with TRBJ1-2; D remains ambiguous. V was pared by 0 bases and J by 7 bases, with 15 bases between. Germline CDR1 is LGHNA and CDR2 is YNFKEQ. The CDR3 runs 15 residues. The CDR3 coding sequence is TGTGCCAGCAGCCAAGATCTTTGGGGATGGGGTGGCTACACCTTC. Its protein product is CASSQDLWGWGGYTF.

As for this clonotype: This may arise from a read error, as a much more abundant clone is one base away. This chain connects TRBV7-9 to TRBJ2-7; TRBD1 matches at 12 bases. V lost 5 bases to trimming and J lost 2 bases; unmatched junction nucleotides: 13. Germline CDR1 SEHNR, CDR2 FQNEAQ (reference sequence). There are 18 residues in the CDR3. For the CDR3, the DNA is TGTGCCAGCAGCCCAGGGACAGGGGGCGGCCTGGCCACCTACGAGCAGTACTTC. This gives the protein CASSPGTGGGLATYEQYF.

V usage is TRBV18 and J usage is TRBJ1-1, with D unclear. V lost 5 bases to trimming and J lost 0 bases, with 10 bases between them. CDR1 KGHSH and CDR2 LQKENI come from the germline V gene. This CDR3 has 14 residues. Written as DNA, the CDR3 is TGTGCCAGCTCATCACAGAGCATGAACACTGAAGCTTTCTTT. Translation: CASSSQSMNTEAFF.

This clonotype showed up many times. CDR3 amino acids: CASSLEEWADGYTF. The DNA of the CDR3 is TGTGCCAGCAGCTTAGAGGAGTGGGCAGATGGCTACACCTTC. The chain recombines TRBV7-8 with TRBJ1-2; D ambiguous. CDR1 is SGHVS and CDR2 is FQNEAQ in the germline V gene. This CDR3 spans 14 amino acids. Trimming left V 1 base short and J 6 bases short, with 12 bases between.

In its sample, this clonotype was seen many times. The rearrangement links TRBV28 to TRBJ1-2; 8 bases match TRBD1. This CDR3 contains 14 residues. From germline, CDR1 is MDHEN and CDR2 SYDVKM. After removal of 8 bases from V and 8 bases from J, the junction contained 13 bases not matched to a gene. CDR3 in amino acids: CASQPSNRGGGYTF. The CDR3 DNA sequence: TGTGCCAGCCAACCCTCTAACAGGGGGGGAGGCTACACCTTC.

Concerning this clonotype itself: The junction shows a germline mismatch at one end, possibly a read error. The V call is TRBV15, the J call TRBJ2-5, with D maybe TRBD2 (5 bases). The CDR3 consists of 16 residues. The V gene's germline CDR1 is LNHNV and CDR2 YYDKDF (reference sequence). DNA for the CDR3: TGTGCCACCAACAGACGTACCAGAGGGCTCCAAGAGACCCAGTACTTC. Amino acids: CATNRRTRGLQETQYF.

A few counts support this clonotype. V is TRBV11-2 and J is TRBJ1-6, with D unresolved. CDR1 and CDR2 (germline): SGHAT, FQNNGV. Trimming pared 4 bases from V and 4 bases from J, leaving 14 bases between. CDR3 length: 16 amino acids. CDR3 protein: CASSSLGVGYNSPLHF. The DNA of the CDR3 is TGTGCCAGCAGCTCCCTGGGAGTTGGGTATAATTCACCCCTCCACTTT.

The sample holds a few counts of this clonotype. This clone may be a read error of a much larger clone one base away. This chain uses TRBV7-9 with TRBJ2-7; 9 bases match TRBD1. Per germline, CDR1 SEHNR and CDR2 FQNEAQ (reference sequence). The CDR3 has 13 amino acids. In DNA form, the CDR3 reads TGTGCCGGCAGCTTACAGGGGGCGCTCGAGCAGTACTTC. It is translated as CAGSLQGALEQYF.

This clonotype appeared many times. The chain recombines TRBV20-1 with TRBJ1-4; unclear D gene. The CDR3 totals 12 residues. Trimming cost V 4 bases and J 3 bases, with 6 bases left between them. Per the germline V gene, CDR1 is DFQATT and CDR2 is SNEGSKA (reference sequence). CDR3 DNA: TGCAGTGCTATCACCGCTAATGAAAAACTGTTTTTT. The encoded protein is CSAITANEKLFF.

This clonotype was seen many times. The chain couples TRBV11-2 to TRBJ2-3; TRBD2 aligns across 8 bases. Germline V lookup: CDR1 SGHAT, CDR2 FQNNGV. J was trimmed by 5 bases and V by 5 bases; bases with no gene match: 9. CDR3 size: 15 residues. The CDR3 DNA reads TGTGCCAGCAGCCACAGGCGGGGGGCGGGAGATACGCAGTATTTT. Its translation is CASSHRRGAGDTQYF.

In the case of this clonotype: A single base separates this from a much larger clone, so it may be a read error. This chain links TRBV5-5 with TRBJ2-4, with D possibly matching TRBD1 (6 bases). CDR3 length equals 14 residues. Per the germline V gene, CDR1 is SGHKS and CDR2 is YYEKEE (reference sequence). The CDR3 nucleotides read TGTGCCGGCAGCTACAGGGTAGCCAAAAACATTCAGTACTTC. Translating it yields CAGSYRVAKNIQYF.

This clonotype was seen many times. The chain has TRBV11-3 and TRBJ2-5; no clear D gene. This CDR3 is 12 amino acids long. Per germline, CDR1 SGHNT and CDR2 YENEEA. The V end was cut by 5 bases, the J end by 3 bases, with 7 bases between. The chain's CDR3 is CASSKQEETQYF. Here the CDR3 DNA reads TGTGCCAGCAGCAAACAAGAAGAGACCCAGTACTTC.